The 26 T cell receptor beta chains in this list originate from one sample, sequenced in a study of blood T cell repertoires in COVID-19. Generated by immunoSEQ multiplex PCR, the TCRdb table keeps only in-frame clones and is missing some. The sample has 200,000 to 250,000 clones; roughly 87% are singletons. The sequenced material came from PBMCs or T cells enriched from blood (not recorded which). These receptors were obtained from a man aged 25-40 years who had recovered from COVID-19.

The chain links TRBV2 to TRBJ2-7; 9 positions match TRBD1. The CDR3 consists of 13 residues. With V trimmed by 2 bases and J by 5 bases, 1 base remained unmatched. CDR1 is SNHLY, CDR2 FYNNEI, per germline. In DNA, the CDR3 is TGTGCCAGCAGTGAAAGGACAGGGGACGAGCAGTACTTC. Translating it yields CASSERTGDEQYF.

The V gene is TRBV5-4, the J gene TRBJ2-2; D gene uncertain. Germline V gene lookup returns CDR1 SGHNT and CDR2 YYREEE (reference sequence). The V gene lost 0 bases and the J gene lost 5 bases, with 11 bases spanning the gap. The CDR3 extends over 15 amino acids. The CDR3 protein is CASSLDWSVTGELFF. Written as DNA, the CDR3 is TGTGCCAGCAGCTTGGATTGGTCGGTTACCGGGGAGCTGTTTTTT. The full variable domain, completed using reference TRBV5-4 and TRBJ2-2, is ETGVTQSPTHLIKTRGQQVTLRCSSQSGHNTVSWYQQALGQGPQFIFQYYREEENGRGNFPPRFSGLQFPNYSSELNVNALELDDSALYLCASSLDWSVTGELFFGEGSRLTVL.

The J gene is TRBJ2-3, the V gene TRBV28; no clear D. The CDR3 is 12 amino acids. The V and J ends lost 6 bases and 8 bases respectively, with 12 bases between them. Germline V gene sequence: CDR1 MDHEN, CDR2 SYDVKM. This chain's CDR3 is CASRPNLATQYF. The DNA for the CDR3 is TGTGCCAGCAGGCCGAATTTAGCTACGCAGTATTTT.

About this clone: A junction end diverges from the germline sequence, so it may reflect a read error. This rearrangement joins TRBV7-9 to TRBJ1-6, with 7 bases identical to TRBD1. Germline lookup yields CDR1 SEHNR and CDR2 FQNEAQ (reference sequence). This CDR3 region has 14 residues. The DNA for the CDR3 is TGTGCCAGCAGCTTAACAGGGGATAACTCACCCCTCCACTTT. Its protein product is CASSLTGDNSPLHF.

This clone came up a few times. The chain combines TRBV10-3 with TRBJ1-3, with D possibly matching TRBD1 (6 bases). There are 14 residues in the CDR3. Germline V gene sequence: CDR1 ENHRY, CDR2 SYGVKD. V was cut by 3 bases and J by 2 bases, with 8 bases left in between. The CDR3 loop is CAISDRGAGNTIYF. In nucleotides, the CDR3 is TGTGCCATCAGTGACAGGGGAGCTGGAAACACCATATATTTT.

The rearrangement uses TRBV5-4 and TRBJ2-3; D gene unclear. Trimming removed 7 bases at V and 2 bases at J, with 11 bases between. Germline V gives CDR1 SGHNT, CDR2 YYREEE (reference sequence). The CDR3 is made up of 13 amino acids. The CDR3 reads CASRASSTDTQYF. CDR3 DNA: TGTGCCAGCCGCGCCTCGTCCACAGATACGCAGTATTTT. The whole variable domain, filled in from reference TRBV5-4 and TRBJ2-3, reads ETGVTQSPTHLIKTRGQQVTLRCSSQSGHNTVSWYQQALGQGPQFIFQYYREEENGRGNFPPRFSGLQFPNYSSELNVNALELDDSALYLCASRASSTDTQYFGPGTRLTVL.

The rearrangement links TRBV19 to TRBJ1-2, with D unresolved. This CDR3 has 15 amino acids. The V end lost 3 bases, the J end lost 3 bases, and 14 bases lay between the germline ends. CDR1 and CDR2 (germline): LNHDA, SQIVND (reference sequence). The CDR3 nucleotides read TGTGCCAGTAGTATCTCCGGGAGAACCGACTATGGCTACACCTTC. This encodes CASSISGRTDYGYTF.

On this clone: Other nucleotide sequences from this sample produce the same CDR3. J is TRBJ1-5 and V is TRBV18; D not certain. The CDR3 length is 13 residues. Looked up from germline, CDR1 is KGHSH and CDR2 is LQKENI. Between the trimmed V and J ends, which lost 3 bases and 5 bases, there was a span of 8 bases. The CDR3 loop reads CASSPGRDQPQHF. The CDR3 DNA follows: TGTGCCAGCTCACCTGGGAGAGATCAGCCCCAGCATTTT.

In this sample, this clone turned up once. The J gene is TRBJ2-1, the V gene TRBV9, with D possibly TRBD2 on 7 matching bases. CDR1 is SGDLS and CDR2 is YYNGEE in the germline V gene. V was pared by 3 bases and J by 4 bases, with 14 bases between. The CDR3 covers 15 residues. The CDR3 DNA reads TGTGCCAGCAGCGAGAGGGGGGGCCCGTACAATGAGCAGTTCTTC. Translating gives CASSERGGPYNEQFF.

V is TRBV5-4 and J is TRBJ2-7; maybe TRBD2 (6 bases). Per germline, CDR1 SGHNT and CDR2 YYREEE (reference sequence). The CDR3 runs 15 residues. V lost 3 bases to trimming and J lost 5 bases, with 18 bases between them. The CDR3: CASSSNRIAVHEQYF. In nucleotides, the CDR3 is TGTGCCAGCAGCTCCAATCGTATAGCGGTCCACGAGCAGTACTTC. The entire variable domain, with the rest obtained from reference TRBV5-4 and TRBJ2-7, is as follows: ETGVTQSPTHLIKTRGQQVTLRCSSQSGHNTVSWYQQALGQGPQFIFQYYREEENGRGNFPPRFSGLQFPNYSSELNVNALELDDSALYLCASSSNRIAVHEQYFGPGTRLTVT.

The DNA for the CDR3 is TGTGCCTGGAGCCGCGGGGCGGGGGGGAGTAATGAGCAGTTCTTC. Translated: CAWSRGAGGSNEQFF. This chain uses TRBV30 with TRBJ2-1; 9 bases are shared with TRBD2. Losses at the gene ends were 3 bases for V and 7 bases for J; bases not matched to a gene: 10. This CDR3 spans 15 amino acids. Germline loops: CDR1 GTSNPN, CDR2 SVGIG (reference sequence).

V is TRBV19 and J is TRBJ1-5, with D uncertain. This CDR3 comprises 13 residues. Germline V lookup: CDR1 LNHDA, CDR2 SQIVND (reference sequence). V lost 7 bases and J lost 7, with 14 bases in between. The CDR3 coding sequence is TGTGCCAGTACGTACGGGGAAGGACAGCCCCAGCATTTT. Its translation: CASTYGEGQPQHF.

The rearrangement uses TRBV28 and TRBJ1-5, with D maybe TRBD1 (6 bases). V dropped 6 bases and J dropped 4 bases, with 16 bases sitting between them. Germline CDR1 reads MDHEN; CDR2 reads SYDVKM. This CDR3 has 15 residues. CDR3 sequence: CASSQVGTSNQPQHF. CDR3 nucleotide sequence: TGTGCCAGCAGCCAGGTCGGGACAAGTAATCAGCCCCAGCATTTT. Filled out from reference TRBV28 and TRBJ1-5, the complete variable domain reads DVKVTQSSRYLVKRTGEKVFLECVQDMDHENMFWYRQDPGLGLRLIYFSYDVKMKEKGDIPEGYSVSREKKERFSLILESASTNQTSMYLCASSQVGTSNQPQHFGDGTRLSIL.

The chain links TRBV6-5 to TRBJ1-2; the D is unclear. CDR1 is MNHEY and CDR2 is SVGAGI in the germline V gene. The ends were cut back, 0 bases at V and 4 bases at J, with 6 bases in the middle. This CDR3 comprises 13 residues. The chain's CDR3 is CASSYSISYGYTF. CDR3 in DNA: TGTGCCAGCAGTTACTCGATTAGCTATGGCTACACCTTC.

Here the CDR3 DNA reads TGCGCCAGCAGCCAAACCCTGCTGGCGGGGGGGAACTACGAGCAGTACTTC. This codes for CASSQTLLAGGNYEQYF. This chain joins TRBV4-1 and TRBJ2-7, with TRBD2 identical over 9 bases. Trimming cost V 2 bases and J 3 bases; bases outside gene matches: 11. Germline V CDR1 and CDR2: MGHRA, YSYEKL. This CDR3 is 17 amino acids long.

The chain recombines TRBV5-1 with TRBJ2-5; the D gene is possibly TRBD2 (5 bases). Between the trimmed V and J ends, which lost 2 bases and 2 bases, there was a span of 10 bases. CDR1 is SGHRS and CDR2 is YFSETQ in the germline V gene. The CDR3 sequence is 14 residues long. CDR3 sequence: CASSFLGGQETQYF. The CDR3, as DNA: TGCGCCAGCAGCTTTTTAGGAGGACAAGAGACCCAGTACTTC. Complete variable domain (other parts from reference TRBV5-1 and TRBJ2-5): KAGVTQTPRYLIKTRGQQVTLSCSPISGHRSVSWYQQTPGQGLQFLFEYFSETQRNKGNFPGRFSGRQFSNSRSEMNVSTLELGDSALYLCASSFLGGQETQYFGPGTRLLVL.

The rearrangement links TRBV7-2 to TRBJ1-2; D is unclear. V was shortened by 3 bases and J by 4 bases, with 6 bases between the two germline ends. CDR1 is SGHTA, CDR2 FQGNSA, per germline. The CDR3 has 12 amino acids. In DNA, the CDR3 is TGTGCCAGCAGCTTCATCAGCTATGGCTACACCTTC. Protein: CASSFISYGYTF.

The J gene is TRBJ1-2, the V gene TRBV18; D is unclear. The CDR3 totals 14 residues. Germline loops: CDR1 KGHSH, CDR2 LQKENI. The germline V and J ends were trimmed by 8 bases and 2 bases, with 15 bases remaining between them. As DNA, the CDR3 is TGTGCCAGCGTGGCCGGGAGCCAAAACTATGGCTACACCTTC. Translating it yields CASVAGSQNYGYTF.

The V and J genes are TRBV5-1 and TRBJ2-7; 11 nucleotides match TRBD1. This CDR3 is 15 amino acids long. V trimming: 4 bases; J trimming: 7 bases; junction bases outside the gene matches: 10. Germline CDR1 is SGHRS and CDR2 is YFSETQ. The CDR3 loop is CASSRAGQGAYEQYF. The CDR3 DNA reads TGCGCCAGCAGCCGAGCCGGACAGGGGGCTTATGAGCAGTACTTC.

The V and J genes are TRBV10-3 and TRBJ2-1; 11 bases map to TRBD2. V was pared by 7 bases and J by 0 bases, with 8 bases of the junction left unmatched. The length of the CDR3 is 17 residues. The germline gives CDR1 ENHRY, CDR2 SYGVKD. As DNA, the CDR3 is TGTGCCATCACCAATAGCGGGGGGGCCGGCTCCTACAATGAGCAGTTCTTC. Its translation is CAITNSGGAGSYNEQFF.

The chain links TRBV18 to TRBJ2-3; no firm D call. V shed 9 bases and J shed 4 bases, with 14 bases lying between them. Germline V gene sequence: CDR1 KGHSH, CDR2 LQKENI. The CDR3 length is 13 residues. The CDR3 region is CASRTMFPDTQYF. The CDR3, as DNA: TGTGCCAGTAGAACCATGTTTCCAGATACGCAGTATTTT. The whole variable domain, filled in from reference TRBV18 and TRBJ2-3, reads NAGVMQNPRHLVRRRGQEARLRCSPMKGHSHVYWYRQLPEEGLKFMVYLQKENIIDESGMPKERFSAEFPKEGPSILRIQQVVRGDSAAYFCASRTMFPDTQYFGPGTRLTVL.

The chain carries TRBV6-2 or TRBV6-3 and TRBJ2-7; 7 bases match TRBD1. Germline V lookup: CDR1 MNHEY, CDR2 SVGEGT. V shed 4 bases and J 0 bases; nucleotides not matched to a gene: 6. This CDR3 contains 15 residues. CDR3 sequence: CASSFSRGPSYEQYF. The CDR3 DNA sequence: TGTGCCAGCAGTTTCTCGAGGGGGCCCTCCTACGAGCAGTACTTC.

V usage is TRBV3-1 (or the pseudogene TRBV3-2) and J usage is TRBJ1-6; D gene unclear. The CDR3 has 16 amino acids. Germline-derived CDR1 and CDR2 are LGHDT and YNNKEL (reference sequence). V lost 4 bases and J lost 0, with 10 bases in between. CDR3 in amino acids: CASSPLGDSYNSPLHF. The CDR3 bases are TGTGCCAGCAGCCCCCTCGGAGACTCCTATAATTCACCCCTCCACTTT.

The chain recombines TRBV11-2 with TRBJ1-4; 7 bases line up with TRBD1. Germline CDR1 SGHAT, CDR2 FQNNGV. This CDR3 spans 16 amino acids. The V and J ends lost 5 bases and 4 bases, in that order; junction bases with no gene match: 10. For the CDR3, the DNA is TGTGCCAGCAGCCCCCGCCTGACAGGGATTAATGAAAAACTGTTTTTT. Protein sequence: CASSPRLTGINEKLFF.

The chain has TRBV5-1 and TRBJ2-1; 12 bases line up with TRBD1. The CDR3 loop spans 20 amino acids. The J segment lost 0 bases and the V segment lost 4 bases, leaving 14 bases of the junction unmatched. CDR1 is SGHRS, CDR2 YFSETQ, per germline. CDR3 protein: CASSTPGQGAQGGSYNEQFF. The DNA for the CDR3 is TGCGCCAGCAGCACGCCGGGACAGGGGGCGCAAGGAGGCTCCTACAATGAGCAGTTCTTC.

This CDR3 is CASSPRDSLNEKLFF. DNA for the CDR3: TGTGCCAGCTCACCTCGCGACAGCCTTAATGAAAAACTGTTTTTT. The chain combines TRBV18 with TRBJ1-4; TRBD1 might be the D (5 bases). CDR1 KGHSH and CDR2 LQKENI come from the germline V gene. This CDR3 region has 15 residues. Trimming removed 3 bases at V and 4 bases at J, with 12 bases between.